These 27 T cell receptor beta chains originate from one sample sequenced in a study of OX40 agonist ivuxolimab in advanced cancers. Profiling relied on immunoSEQ multiplex PCR, and the TCRdb table lists in-frame clones only, not all of them. The table shows tens of thousands of clones, with around 87% occurring only once. The sequenced sample was CD4+ or CD8+ T cells sorted from blood, obtained in a trial of the OX40 agonist ivuxolimab. These receptors were obtained from an adult with an advanced solid tumor such as melanoma, head and neck, liver or kidney cancer.

The rearrangement joins TRBV5-6 to TRBJ1-2; TRBD1 agrees at 10 bases. The V and J ends lost 0 bases and 6 bases, in that order; junction bases with no gene match: 2. Germline lookup yields CDR1 SGHDT and CDR2 YYEEEE. CDR3 length: 14 residues. CDR3 amino acids: CASSLGDRGHGYTF. CDR3 in DNA: TGTGCCAGCAGCTTGGGGGACAGGGGCCATGGCTACACCTTC.

Comment on this clone: The same CDR3 arises from other DNA sequences in this sample as well. DNA for the CDR3: TGTGCCAGCAGCTTGGGCAGGGGGCCGAACACCGGGGAGCTGTTTTTT. Its translation: CASSLGRGPNTGELFF. The genes are TRBV7-8 and TRBJ2-2, with TRBD1 matching 8 bases. After removal of 3 bases from V and 0 bases from J, the junction contained 3 bases not matched to a gene. Looked up from germline, CDR1 is SGHVS and CDR2 is FQNEAQ. The CDR3 loop spans 16 amino acids.

This clone was observed a few times. This chain links TRBV5-6 with TRBJ1-2, with D perhaps TRBD1 (6 bases). This CDR3 has 14 residues. V was cut by 0 bases and J by 2 bases, with 8 bases left in between. Germline values: CDR1 SGHDT, CDR2 YYEEEE. CDR3 in amino acids: CASSLGGGNYGYTF. The CDR3 DNA sequence: TGTGCCAGCAGCTTGGGAGGGGGGAACTATGGCTACACCTTC.

The V and J genes are TRBV9 and TRBJ2-1; 15 bases are shared with TRBD2. The germline V gene has CDR1 SGDLS and CDR2 YYNGEE. CDR3 size: 20 residues. With V trimmed by 4 bases and J by 1 base, 12 bases remained unmatched. The CDR3 DNA follows: TGTGCCAGCAGCTCGAGGACTAGCGGGAGGGTCTTGGGTTCCTACAATGAGCAGTTCTTC. This codes for CASSSRTSGRVLGSYNEQFF.

This chain joins TRBV18 and TRBJ1-3; TRBD1 might be the D (6 bases). The length of the CDR3 is 15 residues. Germline V gene data show CDR1 as KGHSH and CDR2 as LQKENI. Trimming left V 6 bases short and J 0 bases short, with 12 bases between. The CDR3 here is CASSPTGYSGNTIYF. The CDR3 region has the DNA TGTGCCAGCTCTCCCACAGGGTACTCTGGAAACACCATATATTTT.

The chain links TRBV2 to TRBJ1-2, with D possibly TRBD1 on 5 matching bases. V lost 8 bases and J lost 5, with 9 bases in between. From germline, CDR1 is SNHLY and CDR2 FYNNEI. The CDR3 length is 11 residues. CDR3: CASGTLYGYTF. CDR3 sequence (DNA): TGTGCCAGCGGGACCCTGTATGGCTACACCTTC.

The rearrangement links TRBV11-2 to TRBJ1-6; D gene uncertain. The CDR3 is made up of 12 amino acids. Germline values: CDR1 SGHAT, CDR2 FQNNGV. V gave up 4 bases and J gave up 7 bases, with 5 bases separating them. CDR3 protein: CASSYLNSPLHF. The CDR3, as DNA: TGTGCCAGCAGCTACCTCAATTCACCCCTCCACTTT.

This clone is medium-sized (0.01 to 0.1%) within its sample. The chain carries TRBV5-1 and TRBJ2-3, with unresolved D. V lost 5 bases and J 2 bases, leaving 15 bases between the germline ends. Germline V gene sequence: CDR1 SGHRS, CDR2 YFSETQ. The CDR3 is 15 residues long. The CDR3 loop is CASSVDGDLTDTQYF. The CDR3 coding sequence is TGCGCCAGCAGTGTGGACGGAGACCTCACAGATACGCAGTATTTT.

This chain joins TRBV19 and TRBJ2-3; 7 nucleotides match TRBD2. The CDR3 spans 16 residues. CDR1 is LNHDA and CDR2 is SQIVND in the germline V gene (reference sequence). Trimming at V came to 6 bases and at J to 4 bases, leaving 13 bases not matched to a gene. The CDR3 region is CASRRGGAHGADTQYF. CDR3 bases: TGTGCCAGTAGGAGGGGAGGGGCCCATGGGGCAGATACGCAGTATTTT. Variable domain in full (rest from reference TRBV19 and TRBJ2-3): DGGITQSPKYLFRKEGQNVTLSCEQNLNHDAMYWYRQDPGQGLRLIYYSQIVNDFQKGDIAEGYSVSREKKESFPLTVTSAQKNPTAFYLCASRRGGAHGADTQYFGPGTRLTVL.

This sequence joins TRBV5-4 and TRBJ2-1, with 8 bases identical to TRBD1. There are 15 residues in the CDR3. The junction had 8 bases not matched to a gene; V was cut back by 3 bases and J by 6 bases. CDR1 SGHNT and CDR2 YYREEE come from the germline V gene (reference sequence). In nucleotides, the CDR3 is TGTGCCAGCAGCTCCCGCAGGACAGGGTCCAATGAGCAGTTCTTC. It specifies CASSSRRTGSNEQFF. Full variable domain (remainder filled in from reference TRBV5-4 and TRBJ2-1): ETGVTQSPTHLIKTRGQQVTLRCSSQSGHNTVSWYQQALGQGPQFIFQYYREEENGRGNFPPRFSGLQFPNYSSELNVNALELDDSALYLCASSSRRTGSNEQFFGPGTRLTVL.

The rearrangement links TRBV2 to TRBJ1-3; a possible D gene is TRBD1 (5 bases). V was clipped by 8 bases and J by 3 bases, with 11 bases between them. The CDR3 is made up of 13 amino acids. CDR1 and CDR2 from the germline V gene are SNHLY and FYNNEI. The DNA for the CDR3 is TGTGCCAGCTCAAGGGGAGATGGAAACACCATATATTTT. It yields the protein CASSRGDGNTIYF.

The gene calls are TRBV30 and TRBJ1-1; D not certain. V lost 2 bases and J 2 bases, leaving 9 bases between the germline ends. The CDR3 is 13 amino acids. Germline lookup yields CDR1 GTSNPN and CDR2 SVGIG (reference sequence). The CDR3 sequence: CAWSWLPNTEAFF. The CDR3 DNA is TGTGCCTGGAGTTGGTTGCCAAACACTGAAGCTTTCTTT.

The gene calls are TRBV5-1 and TRBJ2-2; 9 bases match TRBD2. The CDR3 contains 16 residues. From germline, CDR1 is SGHRS and CDR2 YFSETQ. J gave up 4 bases and V 0 bases, and 4 bases lay outside the gene matches. The CDR3 region has the DNA TGCGCCAGCAGCTTGGTGGCGGGAGGGCCCACCGGGGAGCTGTTTTTT. It codes for CASSLVAGGPTGELFF.

The sample holds a few counts of this clone. V is TRBV6-1 and J is TRBJ1-5; TRBD1 matches 8 bases. Germline assignment: CDR1 MNHNS and CDR2 SASEGT. There are 16 residues in the CDR3. Trimming took 6 bases from V and 1 from J; bases not matched to a gene: 8. The CDR3 region is CASRETTGASNQPQHF. DNA of the CDR3: TGTGCCAGCAGAGAAACGACAGGGGCGAGCAATCAGCCCCAGCATTTT.

This rearrangement joins TRBV15 to TRBJ1-6, with D possibly matching TRBD1 (6 bases). The CDR3 contains 16 residues. The V gene lost 0 bases and the J gene lost 6 bases, with 12 bases spanning the gap. Germline-derived CDR1 and CDR2 are LNHNV and YYDKDF (reference sequence). In nucleotides, the CDR3 is TGTGCCACCAGCAGAGATCAGGGCAGGGGTAATTCACCCCTCCACTTT. It translates to CATSRDQGRGNSPLHF.

This chain links TRBV28 with TRBJ2-3, with 13 bases identical to TRBD2. V lost 5 bases, J lost 4 bases, and 3 bases stayed unmatched. Germline V gives CDR1 MDHEN, CDR2 SYDVKM. The CDR3 consists of 15 residues. The CDR3 DNA reads TGTGCCAGCAGTCCACTAGCGGGGGGGTCAGATACGCAGTATTTT. It specifies CASSPLAGGSDTQYF.

V usage is TRBV5-1 and J usage is TRBJ2-2; 9 bases fit TRBD1. CDR3 length equals 15 residues. The V gene end was trimmed by 9 bases and the J gene end by 2 bases; junction bases not matched to a gene: 8. Germline V gives CDR1 SGHRS, CDR2 YFSETQ. The CDR3 region has the DNA TGCGCCACCCGGGACAGGGCCGGCAACACCGGGGAGCTGTTTTTT. It yields the protein CATRDRAGNTGELFF.

The rearrangement uses TRBV29-1 and TRBJ1-1; possibly TRBD1 for D (5 bases). The V end lost 8 bases, the J end lost 5 bases, and 18 bases lay between the germline ends. The CDR3 contains 13 residues. Germline loops: CDR1 SQVTM, CDR2 ANQGSEA. CDR3 DNA sequence: TGCAGCACAAGTCAGGGAAGAGGGACTGAAGCTTTCTTT. It specifies CSTSQGRGTEAFF.

The V call is TRBV30, the J call TRBJ1-6; the D is unclear. CDR1 and CDR2 from the germline V gene are GTSNPN and SVGIG (reference sequence). V was trimmed by 2 bases and J by 9 bases, leaving 11 bases between them. The CDR3 contains 13 residues. The CDR3 region is CAWSPGPSSPLHF. For the CDR3, the DNA is TGTGCCTGGAGTCCCGGGCCAAGTTCACCCCTCCACTTT.

This chain connects TRBV7-2 to TRBJ1-2, with 8 bases lining up with TRBD1. CDR1 SGHTA and CDR2 FQGNSA come from the germline V gene. J was trimmed by 0 bases and V by 5 bases; bases with no gene match: 5. The CDR3 is made up of 15 amino acids. CDR3 sequence: CASSPAGQANYGYTF. The CDR3 nucleotides read TGTGCCAGCAGCCCAGCGGGACAGGCTAACTATGGCTACACCTTC.

This clone was recorded at least ten times. J is TRBJ2-7 and V is TRBV7-8, with TRBD2 identical over 10 bases. CDR1 is SGHVS, CDR2 FQNEAQ, per germline. V trimming: 1 base; J trimming: 0 bases; junction bases outside the gene matches: 0. This CDR3 is built from 15 residues. The CDR3 loop is CASSLEREGSYEQYF. In DNA, the CDR3 is TGTGCCAGCAGCTTAGAGCGGGAGGGCTCCTACGAGCAGTACTTC.

A single count supports this clone. The V call is TRBV4-1, the J call TRBJ2-5, with D possibly TRBD2 on 7 matching bases. The CDR3 length is 15 residues. Trimming removed 1 base from V and 4 bases from J, with 13 bases in between. CDR1 is MGHRA, CDR2 YSYEKL, per germline. CDR3 nucleotide sequence: TGCGCCAGCAGCCAAGTTGTAGGGGGGGGAGAGACCCAGTACTTC. This sequence encodes CASSQVVGGGETQYF.

The chain recombines TRBV6-6 with TRBJ2-6, with 8 bases identical to TRBD1. V dropped 8 bases and J dropped 4; count of bases not matched to a gene: 7. The CDR3 consists of 15 residues. CDR1 MNHNY and CDR2 SVGAGI come from the germline V gene (reference sequence). CDR3 bases: TGTGCCAGCGCCCAGGGGGCGCCCGGGGCCAACGTCCTGACTTTC. Protein: CASAQGAPGANVLTF.

V gene TRBV5-6 combines with J gene TRBJ2-2; TRBD1 matches at 12 bases. Germline lookup yields CDR1 SGHDT and CDR2 YYEEEE. The CDR3 consists of 16 residues. The ends lost 3 bases at V and 7 bases at J; junction bases unmatched: 7. The CDR3 coding sequence is TGTGCCAGCAGCTCTTCCGGGACAGGGGGCATCGGGGAGCTGTTTTTT. It is translated as CASSSSGTGGIGELFF.

This chain uses TRBV29-1 with TRBJ2-5; tentative D call: TRBD1 (5 bases). Trimming shortened V by 4 bases and J by 5 bases, and 8 bases separated the two germline ends. In germline, CDR1 is SQVTM, CDR2 ANQGSEA. This CDR3 has 11 amino acids. CDR3 protein: CSVGGRETQYF. DNA for the CDR3: TGCAGCGTTGGGGGCCGGGAGACCCAGTACTTC.

V gene TRBV6-5 combines with J gene TRBJ1-1; possible D gene TRBD1, 5 bases. Germline V CDR1 and CDR2: MNHEY, SVGAGI. Trimming took off 6 bases at V and 6 bases at J, with 11 bases between the two ends. The CDR3 has 12 residues. The CDR3 is CASRGTLAEAFF. CDR3 nucleotides: TGTGCCAGCAGGGGGACTTTGGCTGAAGCTTTCTTT.

The rearrangement links TRBV4-2 to TRBJ1-4; no reliable D call. V lost 1 base to trimming and J lost 7 bases, with 10 bases between them. The CDR3 sequence is 14 residues long. From germline, CDR1 is LGHNA and CDR2 YNFKEQ. In nucleotides, the CDR3 is TGTGCCAGCAGCCAAGCGTTAGTCAGTGAAAAACTGTTTTTT. The encoded protein is CASSQALVSEKLFF.